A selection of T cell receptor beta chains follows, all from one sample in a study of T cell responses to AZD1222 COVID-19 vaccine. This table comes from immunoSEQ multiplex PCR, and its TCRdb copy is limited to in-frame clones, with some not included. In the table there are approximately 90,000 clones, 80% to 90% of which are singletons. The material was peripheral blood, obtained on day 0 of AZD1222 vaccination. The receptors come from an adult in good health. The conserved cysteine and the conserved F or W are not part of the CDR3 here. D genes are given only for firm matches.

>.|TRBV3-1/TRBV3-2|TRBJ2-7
ASSQDGAGLYEQY
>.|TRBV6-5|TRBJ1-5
ASRRNSNQPQH
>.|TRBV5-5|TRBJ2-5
ASSLGSSDAAQY
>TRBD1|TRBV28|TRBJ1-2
ASSGQGRNT
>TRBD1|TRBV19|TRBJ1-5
ASGTGDNQPQH
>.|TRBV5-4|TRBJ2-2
ASSAGANTGELF
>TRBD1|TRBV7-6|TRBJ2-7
ASSPRPGQGHHYEQY
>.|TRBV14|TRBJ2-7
ASSQVYEQY
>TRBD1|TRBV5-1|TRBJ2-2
ASSRTGSNTGELF
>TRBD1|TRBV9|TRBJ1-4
ASSPPGTGNEKLF
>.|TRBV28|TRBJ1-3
ASSFSGRGPSGNTIY
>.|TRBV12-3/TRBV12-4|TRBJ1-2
ASSLPRGYGYT
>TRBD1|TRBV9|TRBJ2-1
ASSVEEGDREQF
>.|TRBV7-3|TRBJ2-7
ASSLSGDREQY
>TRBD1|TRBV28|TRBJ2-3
ASSTQGATDTQY
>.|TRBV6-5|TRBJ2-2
ASSYRMGSNTGELF
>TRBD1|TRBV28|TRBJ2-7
ASSPGTVSYEQY
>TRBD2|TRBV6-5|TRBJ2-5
ASSYWTSGRGETQY
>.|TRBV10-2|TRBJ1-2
ASSESGRRDYGYT
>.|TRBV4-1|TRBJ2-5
ASSPGLFRETQY
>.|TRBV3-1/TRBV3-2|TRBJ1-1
ASSQEGRTEAF
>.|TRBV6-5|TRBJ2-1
ASSTTYNEQF
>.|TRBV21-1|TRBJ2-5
ASSIAGAVQY
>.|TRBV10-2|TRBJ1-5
ASSEAGGRQPQH